This passage covers 7 T cell receptor beta chains from one sample sequenced in a study of T-cell reconstitution after alpha-beta-depleted transplantation in children. It was with unique molecular identifiers that the TCRbeta library was prepared. TCRdb ran MiXCR on the PCR reads and lists one entry per CDR3 protein. The sample shows some 460,000 distinct CDR3 sequences, 15% to 20% of them seen only once. Sequenced here: PBMCs, mostly from graft donor cells, sampled 360 days after TCRalphabeta/CD19-depleted stem cell transplant. These receptors were taken from a boy under two years old who had a stem cell transplant for Wiskott-Aldrich syndrome, so the T cells may come from the graft donor.

The V call is TRBV5-1, the J call TRBJ2-1, with 7 bases that match TRBD2. The length of the CDR3 is 15 residues. Trimming cost V 4 bases and J 7 bases; bases outside gene matches: 11. Germline V lookup: CDR1 SGHRS, CDR2 YFSETQ. The CDR3 is CASSLWGGETNEQFF. CDR3 coding DNA: TGCGCCAGCAGCCTCTGGGGGGGTGAAACTAATGAGCAGTTCTTC.

In its sample, this clonotype was seen a few times. The chain links TRBV20-1 to TRBJ2-7; D unclear. CDR1 DFQATT and CDR2 SNEGSKA come from the germline V gene (reference sequence). The CDR3 is 13 residues long. Trimming pared 2 bases from V and 2 bases from J, leaving 10 bases between. This CDR3 reads CSARLRHPYEQYF. The CDR3 DNA is TGCAGTGCTAGACTTCGGCATCCCTACGAGCAGTACTTC.

This clonotype was found a few times. This chain links TRBV7-7 with TRBJ2-3; D gene uncertain. Germline V gene sequence: CDR1 SSHAT, CDR2 FNYEAQ (reference sequence). Trimming pared 4 bases from V and 1 base from J, leaving 15 bases between. There are 16 residues in the CDR3. Written as DNA, the CDR3 is TGTGCCAGCAGCTCTAAGACCCTCCTTTGCACAGATACGCAGTATTTT. It specifies CASSSKTLLCTDTQYF.

This clonotype was counted a few times. This chain uses TRBV10-3 with TRBJ2-1; 8 bases are shared with TRBD2. This CDR3 has 11 residues. V lost 5 bases and J lost 14; bases outside the gene matches: 5. Germline CDR1 ENHRY, CDR2 SYGVKD. This CDR3 reads CAISLAGEKFF. CDR3 sequence (DNA): TGTGCCATCAGTCTAGCGGGTGAAAAGTTCTTC.

This clonotype has more than one count but fewer than ten. This chain uses TRBV4-3 with TRBJ2-7, with 11 bases matching TRBD2. Looked up from germline, CDR1 is LGHNA and CDR2 is YSLEER. The CDR3 consists of 16 residues. V lost 1 base and J lost 4; bases outside the gene matches: 6. CDR3 nucleotides: TGCGCCAGCAGCCAAGCCTTGGCTAGCGGGAGGTACGAGCAGTACTTC. Translated: CASSQALASGRYEQYF.

This sequence joins TRBV6-5 and TRBJ2-5, with 7 nucleotides matching TRBD1. The V and J ends lost 1 base and 2 bases, in that order; junction bases with no gene match: 4. The CDR3 length is 15 residues. Germline V gene sequence: CDR1 MNHEY, CDR2 SVGAGI. CDR3 region: CASSYWDSSQETQYF. For the CDR3, the DNA is TGTGCCAGCAGTTACTGGGACAGTTCTCAAGAGACCCAGTACTTC.

This clonotype was detected only a few times. V is TRBV28 and J is TRBJ1-4; no clear D gene. Trimming cost V 6 bases and J 8 bases, with 16 bases left between them. Germline V lookup: CDR1 MDHEN, CDR2 SYDVKM. CDR3 length equals 14 residues. The DNA of the CDR3 is TGTGCCAGCAGCCCCCTTCAGGAGGTCGAAAAACTGTTTTTT. Encoded protein: CASSPLQEVEKLFF. The entire variable domain, with the rest obtained from reference TRBV28 and TRBJ1-4, is as follows: DVKVTQSSRYLVKRTGEKVFLECVQDMDHENMFWYRQDPGLGLRLIYFSYDVKMKEKGDIPEGYSVSREKKERFSLILESASTNQTSMYLCASSPLQEVEKLFFGSGTQLSVL.